This TCR beta chain was identified during a study of cytomegalovirus exposure and HLA in healthy donors. CDR1 is SQVTM, CDR2 ANQGSEA, per germline. The length of the CDR3 is 13 residues. The germline V and J ends were trimmed by 4 bases and 5 bases, with 13 bases remaining between them. Sequencing was performed with immunoSEQ multiplex PCR; in TCRdb, only in-frame clones are kept and a portion is missing. This table holds more than 300,000 clones, approximately 90% found once. Sequencing was carried out using PBMCs. The receptor's source is a woman aged 18-29 years in good health and CMV-seronegative. The J gene is TRBJ2-3, the V gene TRBV29-1, with D perhaps TRBD2 (5 bases). CDR3 coding DNA: TGCAGCGTTGGGCGGGCCGGAGGAGATACGCAGTATTTT. Amino acid sequence: CSVGRAGGDTQYF.